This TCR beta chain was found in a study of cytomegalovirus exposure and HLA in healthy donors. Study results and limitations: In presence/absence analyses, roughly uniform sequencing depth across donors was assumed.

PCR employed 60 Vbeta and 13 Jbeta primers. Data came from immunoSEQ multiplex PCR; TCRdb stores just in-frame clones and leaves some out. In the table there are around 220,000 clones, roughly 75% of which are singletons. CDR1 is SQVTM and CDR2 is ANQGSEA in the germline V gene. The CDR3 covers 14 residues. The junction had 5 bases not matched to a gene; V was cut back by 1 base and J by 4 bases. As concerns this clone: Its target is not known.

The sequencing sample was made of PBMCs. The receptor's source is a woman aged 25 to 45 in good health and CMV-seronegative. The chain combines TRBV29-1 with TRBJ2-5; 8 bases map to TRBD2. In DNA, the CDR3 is TGCAGCGTTGAAGGTCGGGGGGGCCTAGAGACCCAGTACTTC. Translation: CSVEGRGGLETQYF.